A selection of T cell receptor beta chains follows, all from one sample in a study of control samples from healthy donors and cancer patients. Some clones are missing from TCRdb's copy, which holds only in-frame ones; the method was immunoSEQ multiplex PCR. The sample holds about 140,000 clones, more than 85% seen once. Material: blood. The receptors stem from a woman under 40 in good health. CDR3s include the opening cysteine and the closing phenylalanine or tryptophan. A D gene is named only where the DNA matches it firmly. Some rows mark clone size as missing; the rest say once, few, many or name a class of expanded clone.

cdr3_aa: CSVEAGKGPSSYEQYF
cdr3_nt: TGCAGCGTTGAGGCGGGAAAAGGACCGAGCTCCTACGAGCAGTACTTC
v_call: TRBV29-1
j_call: TRBJ2-7
d_call: -
clone_size: -

cdr3_aa: CNLKAPFPFSYEQYF
cdr3_nt: TGCAATTTGAAAGCGCCCTTCCCCTTCTCCTACGAGCAGTACTTC
v_call: TRBV29-1
j_call: TRBJ2-7
d_call: -
clone_size: -

cdr3_aa: CASSLDSGLQETQYF
cdr3_nt: TGTGCCAGCAGTTTAGATAGCGGTCTACAAGAGACCCAGTACTTC
v_call: TRBV27
j_call: TRBJ2-5
d_call: -
clone_size: -

cdr3_aa: CASSLGGSDTQYF
cdr3_nt: TGTGCCAGCAGCTTAGGCGGATCAGATACGCAGTATTTT
v_call: TRBV7-9
j_call: TRBJ2-3
d_call: -
clone_size: -

cdr3_aa: CASSLVAGADQPQHF
cdr3_nt: TGTGCCAGCAGCTTGGTGGCAGGGGCGGATCAGCCCCAGCATTTT
v_call: TRBV11-2
j_call: TRBJ1-5
d_call: -
clone_size: -

cdr3_aa: CASSPLTGDEKLFF
cdr3_nt: TGTGCCAGCAGCCCCCTCACGGGGGATGAAAAACTGTTTTTT
v_call: TRBV14
j_call: TRBJ1-4
d_call: -
clone_size: -

cdr3_aa: CATGEDRGFSYEQYF
cdr3_nt: TGTGCCACCGGTGAGGACAGGGGGTTCTCCTACGAGCAGTACTTC
v_call: TRBV24-1
j_call: TRBJ2-7
d_call: TRBD1
clone_size: -

cdr3_aa: CASTGEGDTGELFF
cdr3_nt: TGTGCCAGCACGGGAGAGGGGGACACCGGGGAGCTGTTTTTT
v_call: TRBV3-1/TRBV3-2
j_call: TRBJ2-2
d_call: -
clone_size: once

cdr3_aa: CASSFNRNEKLFF
cdr3_nt: TGTGCCAGCAGCTTCAACAGAAATGAAAAACTGTTTTTT
v_call: TRBV11-2
j_call: TRBJ1-4
d_call: -
clone_size: -

cdr3_aa: CASSVDNAEAFF
cdr3_nt: TGTGCCAGCAGCGTAGACAACGCTGAAGCTTTCTTT
v_call: TRBV9
j_call: TRBJ1-1
d_call: -
clone_size: -

cdr3_aa: CASSPGTYPYEQYF
cdr3_nt: TGTGCCAGCAGTCCCGGGACCTACCCCTACGAGCAGTACTTC
v_call: TRBV3-1/TRBV3-2
j_call: TRBJ2-7
d_call: -
clone_size: -

cdr3_aa: CSASYVGSGRARSYEQYF
cdr3_nt: TGCAGTGCTAGTTACGTTGGTAGCGGGAGGGCTAGGTCCTACGAGCAGTACTTC
v_call: TRBV20-1
j_call: TRBJ2-7
d_call: TRBD2
clone_size: -

cdr3_aa: CASSVDRATEAFF
cdr3_nt: TGTGCCAGCAGCGTAGACAGGGCCACTGAAGCTTTCTTT
v_call: TRBV11-2
j_call: TRBJ1-1
d_call: TRBD1
clone_size: -

cdr3_aa: CASRGQGRREETQYF
cdr3_nt: TGCGCCAGCAGGGGACAGGGGAGAAGGGAAGAGACCCAGTACTTC
v_call: TRBV5-1
j_call: TRBJ2-5
d_call: TRBD1
clone_size: -

cdr3_aa: CASSAGTAGANVLTF
cdr3_nt: TGTGCCAGTAGTGCCGGGACAGCTGGGGCCAACGTCCTGACTTTC
v_call: TRBV19
j_call: TRBJ2-6
d_call: TRBD1
clone_size: -

cdr3_aa: CASSLGGTGDAYEQYF
cdr3_nt: TGCGCCAGCAGCTTGGGTGGGACAGGCGACGCCTACGAGCAGTACTTC
v_call: TRBV5-1
j_call: TRBJ2-7
d_call: TRBD1
clone_size: -

cdr3_aa: CASSLTFGTTTGNEQFF
cdr3_nt: TGTGCCAGCAGCTTAACTTTCGGGACTACTACCGGTAATGAGCAGTTCTTC
v_call: TRBV11-2
j_call: TRBJ2-1
d_call: TRBD2
clone_size: -

cdr3_aa: CASSAGTGLSYEQYF
cdr3_nt: TGCGCCAGCAGCGCCGGGACAGGGTTATCCTACGAGCAGTACTTC
v_call: TRBV5-1
j_call: TRBJ2-7
d_call: TRBD1
clone_size: -

cdr3_aa: CASSSGSSTDTQYF
cdr3_nt: TGCGCCAGCAGCTCGGGATCTAGCACAGATACGCAGTATTTT
v_call: TRBV5-1
j_call: TRBJ2-3
d_call: -
clone_size: -

cdr3_aa: CASRTGHSSDEQFF
cdr3_nt: TGTGCCAGCAGAACAGGGCATTCCTCCGATGAGCAGTTCTTC
v_call: TRBV11-3
j_call: TRBJ2-1
d_call: -
clone_size: -

cdr3_aa: CASSLSGLGTGELFF
cdr3_nt: TGTGCCAGCAGTTTGAGCGGGCTCGGCACCGGGGAGCTGTTTTTT
v_call: TRBV27
j_call: TRBJ2-2
d_call: -
clone_size: few

cdr3_aa: CASSEDGTSSSYNEQFF
cdr3_nt: TGTGCCAGCAGTGAAGACGGGACTAGCTCCTCCTACAATGAGCAGTTCTTC
v_call: TRBV2
j_call: TRBJ2-1
d_call: TRBD2
clone_size: -

cdr3_aa: CASSREGPGRAFF
cdr3_nt: TGTGCCAGCAGCCGGGAAGGTCCAGGGCGGGCTTTCTTT
v_call: TRBV14
j_call: TRBJ1-1
d_call: -
clone_size: once

cdr3_aa: CASSSTGNTIYF
cdr3_nt: TGCGCCAGCAGCTCCACTGGAAACACCATATATTTT
v_call: TRBV5-1
j_call: TRBJ1-3
d_call: -
clone_size: -

cdr3_aa: CASSQGRNQPQHF
cdr3_nt: TGTGCCAGCAGCCAGGGTCGCAATCAGCCCCAGCATTTT
v_call: TRBV3-1/TRBV3-2
j_call: TRBJ1-5
d_call: -
clone_size: -

cdr3_aa: CASSTRGGGGEKLFF
cdr3_nt: TGTGCCAGCAGTACCCGAGGAGGGGGCGGGGAAAAACTGTTTTTT
v_call: TRBV25-1
j_call: TRBJ1-4
d_call: TRBD1
clone_size: -

cdr3_aa: CASSTLVGETQYF
cdr3_nt: TGTGCCAGCAGTACCTTAGTGGGGGAGACCCAGTACTTC
v_call: TRBV2
j_call: TRBJ2-5
d_call: -
clone_size: -

cdr3_aa: CASSYLGTGETEAFF
cdr3_nt: TGTGCCAGCAGTTACCTAGGGACAGGGGAGACTGAAGCTTTCTTT
v_call: TRBV6-2/TRBV6-3
j_call: TRBJ1-1
d_call: TRBD1
clone_size: few

cdr3_aa: CASSPGVVSNQPQHF
cdr3_nt: TGTGCCAGCAGTCCAGGGGTGGTTAGCAATCAGCCCCAGCATTTT
v_call: TRBV11-2
j_call: TRBJ1-5
d_call: -
clone_size: once

cdr3_aa: CASSLFSFVAGGPQETQYF
cdr3_nt: TGTGCCAGCAGCTTATTTAGTTTCGTGGCGGGAGGCCCCCAAGAGACCCAGTACTTC
v_call: TRBV7-3
j_call: TRBJ2-5
d_call: TRBD2
clone_size: -

cdr3_aa: CASSRISSGANVLTF
cdr3_nt: TGTGCCAGCAGCCGTATTTCCTCTGGGGCCAACGTCCTGACTTTC
v_call: TRBV5-4
j_call: TRBJ2-6
d_call: -
clone_size: -

cdr3_aa: CASTWETEAFF
cdr3_nt: TGTGCCAGCACGTGGGAAACTGAAGCTTTCTTT
v_call: TRBV28
j_call: TRBJ1-1
d_call: -
clone_size: -

cdr3_aa: CAWSSNSNQPQHF
cdr3_nt: TGTGCCTGGAGTAGCAATAGCAATCAGCCCCAGCATTTT
v_call: TRBV30
j_call: TRBJ1-5
d_call: -
clone_size: -

cdr3_aa: CVRSSSGSTDTQYF
cdr3_nt: TGTGTCAGAAGCTCGAGCGGGAGCACAGATACGCAGTATTTT
v_call: TRBV7-5
j_call: TRBJ2-3
d_call: -
clone_size: -

cdr3_aa: CASSPGTKSTDTQYF
cdr3_nt: TGTGCCAGCAGCCCCGGGACTAAAAGCACAGATACGCAGTATTTT
v_call: TRBV3-1/TRBV3-2
j_call: TRBJ2-3
d_call: TRBD2
clone_size: once

cdr3_aa: CASSQNPPPARVDTQYF
cdr3_nt: TGTGCCAGCAGCCAAAACCCGCCTCCGGCACGTGTAGATACGCAGTATTTT
v_call: TRBV4-2
j_call: TRBJ2-3
d_call: -
clone_size: -

cdr3_aa: CASSQDRYEQYF
cdr3_nt: TGTGCCAGCAGCCAAGATCGGTACGAGCAGTACTTC
v_call: TRBV3-1/TRBV3-2
j_call: TRBJ2-7
d_call: -
clone_size: -

cdr3_aa: CASSPERTEAFF
cdr3_nt: TGTGCCAGCAGTCCGGAGAGAACTGAAGCTTTCTTT
v_call: TRBV6-5
j_call: TRBJ1-1
d_call: -
clone_size: -

cdr3_aa: CASGGGRETQYF
cdr3_nt: TGTGCCAGCGGAGGGGGACGGGAGACCCAGTACTTC
v_call: TRBV6-5
j_call: TRBJ2-5
d_call: -
clone_size: -

cdr3_aa: CASSISPGAMTYNEQFF
cdr3_nt: TGTGCCAGTAGTATATCCCCGGGAGCGATGACCTACAATGAGCAGTTCTTC
v_call: TRBV19
j_call: TRBJ2-1
d_call: -
clone_size: -